The T cell receptor beta chain described here comes from a study of neurological immune-mediated disorders. The trim removed 1 base at V and 5 bases at J, leaving 7 bases unmatched. This CDR3 contains 15 residues. In germline, CDR1 is SGHTA, CDR2 FQGNSA. This clonotype occurred many times. TCRdb recomputed calls from the 5' RACE reads with MiXCR, one row per CDR3 protein. Here the sample spans more than 70,000 distinct CDR3 sequences, 10% being singletons. The rearrangement joins TRBV7-2 to TRBJ2-5, with 7 bases fitting TRBD2. The specimen was PBMCs. The TCR comes from a man between 35 and 55 years old in good health. CDR3 sequence (DNA): TGTGCCAGCAGCTTAGGCGGCGGGGGTGGGGAGACCCAGTACTTC. Translating it yields CASSLGGGGGETQYF.